Each of the 12 T cell receptor beta chains below was sequenced from the same sample in a study of CD8+ T cells in alopecia areata. Treatment indicated: oral pan-JAK inhibitor, 5-10 mg twice daily. Extraction of RNA preceded its reverse transcription into cDNA, which served as the sequencing template. TCRdb's table, derived via immunoSEQ multiplex PCR, lists solely in-frame clones and lacks some. The sample lists around 200,000 clones; roughly 61% were seen once. This sample comprised CD8+ T cells sorted from blood, obtained at week 24, from a patient treated with tofacitinib. The source of these receptors is a human donor with alopecia areata.

In this sample, this clone turned up many times. V and J are TRBV7-9 and TRBJ1-2, with TRBD1 matching over 9 bases. Trimming at V came to 2 bases and at J to 6 bases, leaving 10 bases not matched to a gene. Germline V lookup: CDR1 SEHNR, CDR2 FQNEAQ (reference sequence). This CDR3 comprises 16 residues. Written as DNA, the CDR3 is TGTGCCAGCAGCTTAATCGGAGTGGGACAGGGAGATGGCTACACCTTC. Translating gives CASSLIGVGQGDGYTF.

This chain uses TRBV4-1 with TRBJ1-5; 7 bases match TRBD1. The CDR3 covers 15 residues. With 0 bases clipped from V and 3 bases from J, the junction kept 2 bases outside the gene matches. CDR1 and CDR2 from the germline V gene are MGHRA and YSYEKL. CDR3 sequence reads: CASSQDQGDNQPQHF. In DNA, the CDR3 is TGCGCCAGCAGCCAAGATCAGGGGGACAATCAGCCCCAGCATTTT.

The chain has TRBV2 and TRBJ1-1, with TRBD1 identical over 7 bases. The CDR3 spans 12 residues. Germline V gene sequence: CDR1 SNHLY, CDR2 FYNNEI. With V trimmed by 7 bases and J by 6 bases, 5 bases remained unmatched. The CDR3 protein is CASIQGRAEAFF. CDR3 coding DNA: TGTGCCAGCATACAGGGGAGGGCTGAAGCTTTCTTT. Filled out from reference TRBV2 and TRBJ1-1, the complete variable domain reads EPEVTQTPSHQVTQMGQEVILRCVPISNHLYFYWYRQILGQKVEFLVSFYNNEISEKSEIFDDQFSVERPDGSNFTLKIRSTKLEDSAMYFCASIQGRAEAFFGQGTRLTVV.

The chain carries TRBV28 and TRBJ2-1; a weak D match, TRBD2 (6 bases). Germline CDR1 and CDR2: MDHEN and SYDVKM. V dropped 6 bases and J dropped 9 bases, with 18 bases sitting between them. This CDR3 contains 14 residues. The CDR3, as DNA: TGTGCCAGCAGCCCTGTTGGGGTGGGGGGTGAGCAGTTCTTC. Its protein product is CASSPVGVGGEQFF.

CDR3 in amino acids: CSAVGEDTQYF. The CDR3 nucleotides are TGCAGCGCCGTGGGAGAAGATACGCAGTATTTT. The chain carries TRBV29-1 and TRBJ2-3; D perhaps matches TRBD2 (5 bases). Germline V CDR1 and CDR2: SQVTM, ANQGSEA. The V end lost 7 bases, the J end lost 5 bases, and 10 bases lay between the germline ends. The CDR3 covers 11 residues.

The rearrangement uses TRBV29-1 and TRBJ2-3; 8 positions agree with TRBD1. This CDR3 spans 12 amino acids. Germline loops: CDR1 SQVTM, CDR2 ANQGSEA. V shed 7 bases, J shed 6 bases, and the junction held 6 bases outside the gene matches. The CDR3: CSARQGRDTQYF. The CDR3 DNA follows: TGCAGCGCTCGACAGGGGAGGGATACGCAGTATTTT.

The J gene is TRBJ1-1, the V gene TRBV20-1; no reliable D call. The CDR3 covers 11 residues. Germline lookup yields CDR1 DFQATT and CDR2 SNEGSKA (reference sequence). Trimming stripped 6 bases from V and 6 bases from J, with 11 bases between. The CDR3 sequence: CSAPGRAEAFF. CDR3 DNA: TGCAGTGCCCCGGGTCGGGCTGAAGCTTTCTTT.

The V and J genes are TRBV5-6 and TRBJ2-5; D uncertain. Trimming pared 1 base from V and 6 bases from J, leaving 4 bases between. CDR3 length: 11 residues. In germline, CDR1 is SGHDT, CDR2 YYEEEE. The CDR3 nucleotides read TGTGCCAGCAGCTTGTCTCAGACCCAGTACTTC. Its translation: CASSLSQTQYF. The full variable domain, completed using reference TRBV5-6 and TRBJ2-5, is DAGVTQSPTHLIKTRGQQVTLRCSPKSGHDTVSWYQQALGQGPQFIFQYYEEEERQRGNFPDRFSGHQFPNYSSELNVNALLLGDSALYLCASSLSQTQYFGPGTRLLVL.

The J gene is TRBJ2-3, the V gene TRBV2, with 10 bases that match TRBD2. Germline CDR1 and CDR2: SNHLY and FYNNEI. The CDR3 loop spans 16 amino acids. V was clipped by 6 bases and J by 1 base; unmatched bases: 7. The CDR3 region is CASRRERGGGTDTQYF. The CDR3 DNA is TGTGCCAGCAGGAGGGAGCGGGGGGGTGGCACAGATACGCAGTATTTT.

The rearrangement uses TRBV7-3 and TRBJ1-1; D gene ambiguous. The CDR3 loop spans 14 amino acids. The germline V gene has CDR1 SGHTA and CDR2 FQGTGA. Trimming took off 1 base at V and 4 bases at J, with 10 bases between the two ends. The CDR3 nucleotides read TGTGCCAGCAGCTTAAGTGCTCGTGGCACTGAAGCTTTCTTT. This codes for CASSLSARGTEAFF. Using reference TRBV7-3 and TRBJ1-1 for the parts outside the CDR3, the full variable domain is GAGVSQTPSNKVTEKGKYVELRCDPISGHTALYWYRQSLGQGPEFLIYFQGTGAADDSGLPNDRFFAVRPEGSVSTLKIQRTERGDSAVYLCASSLSARGTEAFFGQGTRLTVV.

The rearrangement joins TRBV5-1 to TRBJ1-2, with no clear D. CDR1 and CDR2 (germline): SGHRS, YFSETQ. CDR3 length equals 15 residues. Trimming took 1 base from V and 4 from J, leaving 14 bases between them. This CDR3 is CASSLILAGGYGYTF. CDR3 DNA sequence: TGCGCCAGCAGCTTGATACTAGCGGGAGGCTATGGCTACACCTTC.

The chain is built from TRBV6-5 and TRBJ2-7, with 12 nucleotides matching TRBD1. Germline assignment: CDR1 MNHEY and CDR2 SVGAGI. After removal of 4 bases from V and 5 bases from J, the junction contained 3 bases not matched to a gene. This CDR3 spans 14 amino acids. The DNA of the CDR3 is TGTGCCAGCAGTTTTGGGACAGGGGGCAACGAGCAGTACTTC. This sequence encodes CASSFGTGGNEQYF.